These 15 T cell receptor beta chains originate from one sample sequenced in a study of shared clonotypes between healthy human individuals. TCRdb keeps only in-frame clones here, not all; method: immunoSEQ multiplex PCR. The sample lists about 1.1 million clones, approximately 80% occurring once. The material sequenced was memory CD4+ T cells from PBMCs. The subset here: CD45RA-negative fraction. All receptors come from a young man in good health. Some clones in this sample may be carry-over from other donors' samples.

The chain uses TRBV5-1 and TRBJ2-1, with D possibly matching TRBD2 (5 bases). Germline V gene lookup returns CDR1 SGHRS and CDR2 YFSETQ. The CDR3 is 15 amino acids. Trimming took off 9 bases at V and 4 bases at J, with 20 bases between the two ends. The CDR3 here is CATSEGTNEYNEQFF. DNA of the CDR3: TGCGCCACCTCTGAGGGCACGAACGAATACAATGAGCAGTTCTTC.

The chain couples TRBV7-2 to TRBJ2-5; 11 nucleotides agree with TRBD2. CDR3 length: 19 residues. Germline CDR1 reads SGHTA; CDR2 reads FQGNSA. V shed 5 bases, J shed 1 base, and the junction held 15 bases outside the gene matches. CDR3 residues: CASSRRGLAAPAAQETQYF. In nucleotides, the CDR3 is TGTGCCAGCAGCCGAAGGGGACTAGCGGCCCCAGCCGCCCAAGAGACCCAGTACTTC.

This clone appeared a few times. Other DNA sequences in the sample encode the same CDR3. The chain uses TRBV7-2 and TRBJ1-4; TRBD1 matches 9 bases. Germline assignment: CDR1 SGHTA and CDR2 FQGNSA. The ends lost 3 bases at V and 8 bases at J; junction bases unmatched: 1. CDR3 length: 13 residues. CDR3 region: CASSFTGGEKLFF. CDR3 DNA: TGTGCCAGCAGCTTTACAGGGGGCGAAAAACTGTTTTTT.

This rearrangement joins TRBV10-1 to TRBJ2-1; the match to TRBD2 covers 12 bases. From germline, CDR1 is WNHNN and CDR2 SYGVQD (reference sequence). The CDR3 runs 20 residues. J was trimmed by 1 base and V by 4 bases; bases with no gene match: 14. The CDR3 region has the DNA TGCGCCAGCAGTGGCAAACCACTAGCGGGAGGCCCGTTTTCCTACAATGAGCAGTTCTTC. It codes for CASSGKPLAGGPFSYNEQFF.

The chain employs TRBV28 and TRBJ2-7, with D perhaps matching TRBD2 (6 bases). Germline V gene sequence: CDR1 MDHEN, CDR2 SYDVKM. Trimming took off 8 bases at V and 7 bases at J, with 30 bases between the two ends. The CDR3 length is 17 residues. This CDR3 reads CASSTWGVGGQGREQYF. Written as DNA, the CDR3 is TGTGCCAGCTCGACGTGGGGGGTCGGTGGGCAGGGTCGTGAGCAGTACTTC.

The chain recombines TRBV7-9 with TRBJ1-4; TRBD1 agrees at 7 bases. The CDR3 has 16 residues. Losses at the gene ends were 2 bases for V and 6 bases for J; bases not matched to a gene: 9. Per the germline V gene, CDR1 is SEHNR and CDR2 is FQNEAQ (reference sequence). In DNA, the CDR3 is TGTGCCAGCAGCTTAAGAGGAGGGACAGATTATGAAAAACTGTTTTTT. Protein sequence: CASSLRGGTDYEKLFF.

This rearrangement joins TRBV10-3 to TRBJ1-1; no reliable D call. The CDR3 is made up of 15 amino acids. CDR1 is ENHRY and CDR2 is SYGVKD in the germline V gene. Trimming left V 2 bases short and J 0 bases short, with 10 bases between. The CDR3 DNA reads TGTGCCATCAGTGAGGTACCAGAAATGAACACTGAAGCTTTCTTT. The encoded protein is CAISEVPEMNTEAFF.

Regarding this clone: The identical CDR3 is also encoded by other nucleotide sequences in the sample. The rearrangement links TRBV29-1 to TRBJ2-6; unclear D gene. The CDR3 runs 13 residues. Between the trimmed V and J ends, which lost 6 bases and 1 base, there was a span of 7 bases. Germline CDR1 and CDR2: SQVTM and ANQGSEA. The CDR3 region is CSVGSSGANVLTF. CDR3 in DNA: TGCAGCGTGGGAAGTTCTGGGGCCAACGTCCTGACTTTC.

This chain connects TRBV13 to TRBJ2-3; TRBD2 matches 8 bases. After removal of 6 bases from V and 4 bases from J, the junction contained 9 bases not matched to a gene. The V gene's germline CDR1 is PRHDT and CDR2 FYEKMQ (reference sequence). This CDR3 comprises 15 residues. The CDR3 here is CASRPPGLGPDTQYF. The CDR3 DNA sequence: TGTGCCAGCAGACCACCGGGACTAGGACCAGATACGCAGTATTTT.

About this clone itself: A far larger clone is just one base off, so this is likely a read error. The chain is built from TRBV7-2 and TRBJ1-5; weak D call: TRBD1 (5 bases). The V gene lost 1 base and the J gene lost 5 bases, with 6 bases spanning the gap. CDR1 is SGHTA, CDR2 FQGNSA, per germline. CDR3 length: 13 amino acids. The CDR3 loop reads CASSLEGYQPQHF. CDR3 in DNA: TGTGCCAGCAGCTTAGAGGGGTATCAGCCCCAGCATTTT.

This clone has only one observation. DNA of the CDR3: TGCGCCAGCAGCTTGGCGGGAGTTGCCAACGTCCTGACTTTC. It yields the protein CASSLAGVANVLTF. The rearrangement links TRBV5-1 to TRBJ2-6, with a weak D call TRBD2 (6 bases). Germline V lookup: CDR1 SGHRS, CDR2 YFSETQ. This CDR3 is built from 14 residues. The V and J ends lost 0 bases and 7 bases respectively, with 8 bases between them.

This clone was observed a handful of times. The V gene is TRBV21-1, the J gene TRBJ2-4; TRBD2, the D gene given by the table, was not confirmed from the DNA. TRBV21-1 is a known pseudogene. CDR3 length: 17 residues. CDR3 coding DNA: TGTGCCAGCAGCAACCGGCGGGGTAGAGCGGCCAAAAACATTCAGTACTTC. Translation gives CASSNRRGRAAKNIQYF.

V and J are TRBV7-4 and TRBJ2-7; the D gene is possibly TRBD1 (7 bases). V lost 3 bases, J lost 6 bases, and 27 bases lay in between. This CDR3 is built from 18 residues. CDR1 is SGHVT, CDR2 SQSDAQ, per germline. The DNA of the CDR3 is TGTGCCAGCAGCTTGGGAGACAGGGACTTCTTATGCATTTGCGAGCAGTACTTC. This codes for CASSLGDRDFLCICEQYF.

The J gene is TRBJ1-4, the V gene TRBV5-1; D uncertain. The V end was cut by 2 bases, the J end by 12 bases, with 26 bases between. CDR1 SGHRS and CDR2 YFSETQ come from the germline V gene. This CDR3 region has 17 residues. The CDR3 bases are TGCGCCAGCAGCTTCAGGCCAAGGGCCCTAACTGGGGAGGAACTGTTTTTT. This sequence encodes CASSFRPRALTGEELFF.

The V call is TRBV27, the J call TRBJ2-2; D may be TRBD1 or TRBD2 (5 bases each). V was cut by 1 base and J by 3 bases, with 15 bases left in between. Germline V gene data show CDR1 as MNHEY and CDR2 as SMNVEV (reference sequence). This CDR3 spans 17 amino acids. The CDR3 protein is CASSLFFRGPDTGELFF. CDR3 nucleotides: TGTGCCAGCAGTTTATTTTTTCGGGGACCTGACACCGGGGAGCTGTTTTTT.